The 27 T cell receptor beta chains below come from one sample, sequenced in a study of blood T cell repertoires in COVID-19. Repertoires were generated with immunoSEQ multiplex PCR, while TCRdb's copy carries only in-frame clones and drops some. Seen here are approximately 15,000 clones, roughly 80% observed once, and the top ten hold 22%. Sequencing input: peripheral blood. These receptors came from a man between 60 and 75 years old with active or convalescent COVID-19.

The chain joins TRBV5-6 to TRBJ1-5, with TRBD1 identical over 10 bases. The CDR3 runs 15 residues. Germline V gives CDR1 SGHDT, CDR2 YYEEEE. The ends lost 5 bases at V and 4 bases at J; junction bases unmatched: 6. CDR3 DNA: TGTGCCAGCAGGAGACAGGGGGCTAGGAATCAGCCCCAGCATTTT. This gives the protein CASRRQGARNQPQHF.

This chain joins TRBV10-3 and TRBJ2-5; the match to TRBD1 covers 9 bases. This CDR3 is built from 14 residues. V lost 4 bases, J lost 5 bases, and 5 bases stayed unmatched. Germline V lookup: CDR1 ENHRY, CDR2 SYGVKD. The CDR3: CAISGTGTGETQYF. The CDR3 nucleotides read TGTGCCATCAGTGGAACCGGGACAGGGGAGACCCAGTACTTC.

This chain links TRBV10-1 with TRBJ2-7; D remains unclear. The CDR3 totals 13 residues. Trimming took 6 bases from V and 4 from J, leaving 13 bases between them. From germline, CDR1 is WNHNN and CDR2 SYGVQD (reference sequence). This CDR3 is CASRSLKYYEQYF. CDR3 nucleotides: TGCGCCAGCAGGAGCCTTAAATATTACGAGCAGTACTTC.

The chain recombines TRBV24-1 with TRBJ1-2; no clear D. CDR1 KGHDR and CDR2 SFDVKD come from the germline V gene. Trimming cost V 1 base and J 11 bases, with 13 bases left between them. The CDR3 runs 13 residues. The CDR3 here is CATSDFGDRGYTF. The CDR3 DNA sequence: TGTGCCACCAGTGATTTCGGGGATCGTGGGTACACCTTC.

The chain carries TRBV9 and TRBJ2-1; 7 nucleotides line up with TRBD1. The CDR3 spans 12 residues. The V gene's germline CDR1 is SGDLS and CDR2 YYNGEE. Trimming at V came to 4 bases and at J to 13 bases, leaving 8 bases not matched to a gene. CDR3 sequence reads: CASSMETGSQFF. The CDR3 nucleotides are TGTGCCAGCAGCATGGAGACAGGGAGTCAGTTCTTC.

The V and J genes are TRBV28 and TRBJ2-2; D is unresolved. CDR3 length: 12 residues. Looked up from germline, CDR1 is MDHEN and CDR2 is SYDVKM. Trimming removed 4 bases from V and 7 bases from J, with 7 bases in between. The CDR3 region has the DNA TGTGCCAGCAGTTCAATAGTCGGGGAGCTGTTTTTT. It yields the protein CASSSIVGELFF. Based on the CDR3 plus reference TRBV28 and TRBJ2-2, the full variable domain is DVKVTQSSRYLVKRTGEKVFLECVQDMDHENMFWYRQDPGLGLRLIYFSYDVKMKEKGDIPEGYSVSREKKERFSLILESASTNQTSMYLCASSSIVGELFFGEGSRLTVL.

J is TRBJ2-2 and V is TRBV6-5; 7 bases map to TRBD2. The germline CDR1 and CDR2 sequences are MNHEY and SVGAGI. With V trimmed by 10 bases and J by 4 bases, 12 bases remained unmatched. The CDR3 covers 15 residues. CDR3 nucleotides: TGTGCCACCTTAAAAGTGGGGGGGGTCACCGGGGAGCTGTTTTTT. Translation: CATLKVGGVTGELFF.

This clone was found a few times. The rearrangement links TRBV29-1 to TRBJ2-1; tentative D call: TRBD1 (6 bases). The CDR3 extends over 13 amino acids. V lost 8 bases and J lost 4, with 15 bases in between. The germline V gene encodes CDR1 SQVTM and CDR2 ANQGSEA. The CDR3 DNA follows: TGCAGCACCGGGACACTTGATTACAATGAGCAGTTCTTC. Protein: CSTGTLDYNEQFF.

The V gene is TRBV19, the J gene TRBJ2-5; D remains ambiguous. There are 13 residues in the CDR3. Trimming took off 7 bases at V and 0 bases at J, with 9 bases between the two ends. The germline CDR1 and CDR2 sequences are LNHDA and SQIVND (reference sequence). For the CDR3, the DNA is TGTGCCAGTAAACGAACAAACCAAGAGACCCAGTACTTC. Translated, it gives CASKRTNQETQYF. Looking up the rest from reference TRBV19 and TRBJ2-5 gives the full variable domain: DGGITQSPKYLFRKEGQNVTLSCEQNLNHDAMYWYRQDPGQGLRLIYYSQIVNDFQKGDIAEGYSVSREKKESFPLTVTSAQKNPTAFYLCASKRTNQETQYFGPGTRLLVL.

The chain has TRBV2 and TRBJ2-1; 12 bases are a match to TRBD1. The CDR3 is 14 residues long. CDR1 and CDR2 (germline): SNHLY, FYNNEI. Trimming at V came to 6 bases and at J to 7 bases, leaving 4 bases not matched to a gene. In DNA form, the CDR3 reads TGTGCCAGCAGGGGACAGGGGGCTAGGAATGAGCAGTTCTTC. As protein: CASRGQGARNEQFF.

This sequence joins TRBV7-3 and TRBJ2-5, with 8 bases matching TRBD2. The V gene's germline CDR1 is SGHTA and CDR2 FQGTGA. The ends lost 5 bases at V and 2 bases at J; junction bases unmatched: 7. The CDR3 is made up of 15 amino acids. The CDR3 here is CASSPKPGGQETQYF. CDR3 nucleotide sequence: TGTGCCAGCAGCCCTAAACCGGGGGGGCAAGAGACCCAGTACTTC.

The chain uses TRBV11-3 and TRBJ2-7; D is possibly TRBD1 (6 bases). V gave up 3 bases and J gave up 2 bases, with 11 bases separating them. From germline, CDR1 is SGHNT and CDR2 YENEEA. The CDR3 spans 14 residues. CDR3 sequence reads: CASSFTRDTYEQYF. CDR3 nucleotide sequence: TGTGCCAGCAGCTTTACCCGGGACACCTACGAGCAGTACTTC.

The J gene is TRBJ1-5, the V gene TRBV19; 10 nucleotides line up with TRBD1. V lost 6 bases, J lost 6 bases, and 5 bases stayed unmatched. CDR3 size: 14 residues. Germline V CDR1 and CDR2: LNHDA, SQIVND (reference sequence). CDR3 bases: TGTGCCAGTAGCGGACAGGGGGGGGGTCAGCCCCAGCATTTT. It specifies CASSGQGGGQPQHF.

The chain couples TRBV10-2 to TRBJ1-5, with D hard to call. Per germline, CDR1 WSHSY and CDR2 SAAADI. CDR3 length equals 13 residues. Trimming pared 2 bases from V and 6 bases from J, leaving 8 bases between. CDR3 coding DNA: TGCGCCAGCAGTGAGAACTCGATTCAGCCCCAGCATTTT. It codes for CASSENSIQPQHF.

The DNA for the CDR3 is TGTGCCAGCAGCCAAGACCACTACTCGAGCGGGGGGTACAATGAGCAGTTCTTC. It translates to CASSQDHYSSGGYNEQFF. The genes are TRBV4-2 and TRBJ2-1; 9 bases align to TRBD2. The V segment lost 0 bases and the J segment 4 bases; nucleotides outside the gene matches: 10. Germline-derived CDR1 and CDR2 are LGHNA and YNFKEQ. This CDR3 has 18 amino acids.

This chain connects TRBV9 to TRBJ1-2, with 8 bases that match TRBD1. Germline V gene lookup returns CDR1 SGDLS and CDR2 YYNGEE. V dropped 0 bases and J dropped 4; count of bases not matched to a gene: 8. This CDR3 comprises 16 residues. The CDR3 DNA sequence: TGTGCCAGCAGCGTAGATGGGGACAGGTCGGCCTATGGCTACACCTTC. The encoded protein is CASSVDGDRSAYGYTF. The whole variable domain, filled in from reference TRBV9 and TRBJ1-2, reads DSGVTQTPKHLITATGQRVTLRCSPRSGDLSVYWYQQSLDQGLQFLIQYYNGEERAKGNILERFSAQQFPDLHSELNLSSLELGDSALYFCASSVDGDRSAYGYTFGSGTRLTVV.

The sample holds one count of this clone. V usage is TRBV28 and J usage is TRBJ1-5; the D gene is possibly TRBD1 (6 bases). The germline CDR1 and CDR2 sequences are MDHEN and SYDVKM. The CDR3 loop spans 14 amino acids. Trimming shortened V by 7 bases and J by 6 bases, and 16 bases separated the two germline ends. CDR3 coding DNA: TGTGCCAGCACCCTGGGGGGGGCAGGTCAGCCCCAGCATTTT. This gives the protein CASTLGGAGQPQHF.

About this clone itself: At the DNA level, this CDR3 is encoded by other sequences in the same sample as well. The V gene is TRBV10-1, the J gene TRBJ2-2; no reliable D call. Trimming took off 6 bases at V and 2 bases at J, with 10 bases between the two ends. The germline V gene has CDR1 WNHNN and CDR2 SYGVQD (reference sequence). This CDR3 region has 14 residues. The CDR3 nucleotides are TGCGCCAGCAGCGGCGGCCAAAACACCGGGGAGCTGTTTTTT. It codes for CASSGGQNTGELFF.

In this sample, this clone is medium-sized. One junction end does not reproduce the germline sequence, and a read error may be involved. This chain links TRBV5-4 with TRBJ1-2; 10 bases agree with TRBD1. The length of the CDR3 is 14 residues. The V gene's germline CDR1 is SGHNT and CDR2 YYREEE (reference sequence). The CDR3 DNA reads TGTGCCAGCAGCTTGGCCGGGACAGGGGTTCCCCAACACTTC. It yields the protein CASSLAGTGVPQHF.

This chain uses TRBV19 with TRBJ2-1; 8 bases agree with TRBD1. CDR3 length equals 15 residues. V trimming: 7 bases; J trimming: 1 base; junction bases outside the gene matches: 6. The V gene's germline CDR1 is LNHDA and CDR2 SQIVND (reference sequence). CDR3 in DNA: TGTGCCAGTATAGGGACAGGCACGTCCTACAATGAGCAGTTCTTC. This encodes CASIGTGTSYNEQFF.

V is TRBV18 and J is TRBJ2-7; 10 positions match TRBD2. This CDR3 comprises 14 residues. V dropped 2 bases and J dropped 3; count of bases not matched to a gene: 1. Germline CDR1 reads KGHSH; CDR2 reads LQKENI. In DNA, the CDR3 is TGTGCCAGCTCACCAAGCGGGAGGGACTACGAGCAGTACTTC. Protein: CASSPSGRDYEQYF.

V and J are TRBV18 and TRBJ2-7, with D uncertain. CDR3 length equals 14 residues. The V gene lost 0 bases and the J gene lost 0 bases, with 6 bases spanning the gap. CDR1 is KGHSH, CDR2 LQKENI, per germline. For the CDR3, the DNA is TGTGCCAGCTCACCACCGAGGAACTCCTACGAGCAGTACTTC. Its translation: CASSPPRNSYEQYF.

The chain employs TRBV7-9 and TRBJ1-3; maybe TRBD1 (5 bases). V was shortened by 5 bases and J by 2 bases, with 13 bases between the two germline ends. Germline assignment: CDR1 SEHNR and CDR2 FQNEAQ (reference sequence). CDR3 size: 15 residues. CDR3 nucleotide sequence: TGTGCCAGCAGCCTAACCGGGACTCCTGGAAACACCATATATTTT. This codes for CASSLTGTPGNTIYF.

V gene TRBV9 combines with J gene TRBJ2-5; perhaps TRBD1 as D (6 bases). V shed 1 base and J shed 5 bases, with 18 bases lying between them. Germline CDR1 is SGDLS and CDR2 is YYNGEE. The CDR3 runs 16 residues. The CDR3 DNA sequence: TGTGCCAGCAGCGTATCTCCGGGCAGGGGACCCGAGACCCAGTACTTC. This codes for CASSVSPGRGPETQYF.

The rearrangement links TRBV5-1 to TRBJ2-1; 13 positions agree with TRBD2. V lost 3 bases, J lost 4 bases, and 4 bases stayed unmatched. This CDR3 contains 16 residues. Germline V gives CDR1 SGHRS, CDR2 YFSETQ. The CDR3 DNA is TGCGCCAGCAGCTCCGGGACTAGCGGGGTTTACAATGAGCAGTTCTTC. Amino acid sequence: CASSSGTSGVYNEQFF.

This clone has only one observation. This sequence joins TRBV7-9 and TRBJ2-1; 7 bases align to TRBD2. Germline V gene lookup returns CDR1 SEHNR and CDR2 FQNEAQ (reference sequence). The junction had 2 bases not matched to a gene; V was cut back by 3 bases and J by 9 bases. This CDR3 contains 12 residues. CDR3 in DNA: TGTGCCAGCAGCTTCGGCGGGGGTGAGCAGTTCTTC. Translated: CASSFGGGEQFF.

This chain links TRBV11-3 with TRBJ2-1; the match to TRBD2 covers 7 bases. The CDR3 is 17 residues long. V lost 1 base and J lost 3; bases outside the gene matches: 9. The germline gives CDR1 SGHNT, CDR2 YENEEA. CDR3 protein: CASSLGGSGTVYNEQFF. CDR3 sequence (DNA): TGTGCCAGCAGCTTAGGCGGGAGCGGGACCGTCTACAATGAGCAGTTCTTC.